These 18 T cell receptor beta chains originate from one sample sequenced in a study of blood T cell repertoires in COVID-19. Profiling relied on immunoSEQ multiplex PCR, and the TCRdb table lists in-frame clones only, not all of them. The sample lists 45,000 to 60,000 clones, 75% to 90% seen once, with about 1.8% in the top ten. The sample consisted of peripheral blood. The receptors shown here come from a woman in her sixties or seventies with acute or convalescent COVID-19.

The chain links TRBV6-5 to TRBJ2-7, with 7 positions matching TRBD1. This CDR3 contains 14 residues. The germline CDR1 and CDR2 sequences are MNHEY and SVGAGI. Trimming removed 5 bases from V and 2 bases from J; junction bases left unmatched: 6. The CDR3 region is CASSRDRSAYEQYF. CDR3 coding DNA: TGTGCCAGCAGTCGGGACAGATCGGCCTACGAGCAGTACTTC.

The CDR3, as DNA: TGTGCCAGCAGTGAGAGCGTCTCTGGAAACACCATATATTTT. Its translation is CASSESVSGNTIYF. The rearrangement uses TRBV28 and TRBJ1-3, with unresolved D. V was pared by 5 bases and J by 0 bases, with 8 bases between. Germline V gene lookup returns CDR1 MDHEN and CDR2 SYDVKM. The CDR3 runs 14 residues.

The chain's CDR3 is CASSQLTEGYGYTF. CDR3 in DNA: TGTGCCAGCAGCCAACTAACGGAGGGGTATGGCTACACCTTC. The chain links TRBV3-1 (or the pseudogene TRBV3-2) to TRBJ1-2, with D perhaps matching TRBD1 (5 bases). Germline V gene lookup returns CDR1 LGHDT and CDR2 YNNKEL (reference sequence). The V end lost 2 bases, the J end lost 5 bases, and 12 bases lay between the germline ends. CDR3 length equals 14 residues.

This clone has just a few counts. The chain uses TRBV7-8 and TRBJ2-7; D uncertain. Germline CDR1 and CDR2: SGHVS and FQNEAQ. The CDR3 runs to 13 residues. V dropped 5 bases and J dropped 6 bases, with 14 bases sitting between them. The CDR3 here is CASSPRRETEQYF. In DNA form, the CDR3 reads TGTGCCAGCAGCCCGAGGAGAGAGACCGAGCAGTACTTC.

The J gene is TRBJ2-7, the V gene TRBV7-3; 8 positions match TRBD1. The CDR3 has 11 residues. CDR1 and CDR2 (germline): SGHTA, FQGTGA. V shed 5 bases, J shed 12 bases, and the junction held 6 bases outside the gene matches. CDR3: CASSPGQGLYF. The CDR3 DNA is TGTGCCAGCAGCCCAGGACAGGGATTGTACTTC.

The chain employs TRBV4-1 and TRBJ2-3, with D perhaps matching TRBD1 (6 bases). The CDR3 is 17 amino acids. V was shortened by 0 bases and J by 0 bases, with 13 bases between the two germline ends. The germline V gene encodes CDR1 MGHRA and CDR2 YSYEKL. CDR3 nucleotide sequence: TGCGCCAGCAGCCAAGAGTTTGGGGGCTCTAGCACAGATACGCAGTATTTT. This encodes CASSQEFGGSSTDTQYF.

V is TRBV7-2 and J is TRBJ1-1; D not certain. The CDR3 extends over 13 amino acids. Trimming removed 5 bases from V and 4 bases from J, with 11 bases in between. Germline CDR1 reads SGHTA; CDR2 reads FQGNSA. This CDR3 is CASSPGRGTEAFF. CDR3 in DNA: TGTGCCAGCAGCCCAGGTCGGGGCACTGAAGCTTTCTTT.

The V gene is TRBV7-3, the J gene TRBJ2-1; 7 bases line up with TRBD2. The V gene's germline CDR1 is SGHTA and CDR2 FQGTGA. Trimming at V came to 1 base and at J to 5 bases, leaving 2 bases not matched to a gene. The CDR3 is 14 residues long. CDR3 amino acids: CASSLNAGDNEQFF. In DNA form, the CDR3 reads TGTGCCAGCAGCTTAAATGCGGGGGACAATGAGCAGTTCTTC.

The V gene is TRBV18, the J gene TRBJ2-1; 8 bases fit TRBD1. Trimming took 3 bases from V and 3 from J; bases not matched to a gene: 7. This CDR3 spans 16 amino acids. The germline CDR1 and CDR2 sequences are KGHSH and LQKENI. CDR3 nucleotides: TGTGCCAGCTCACCTCTCTCCGGACAGGGCTACAATGAGCAGTTCTTC. Residues: CASSPLSGQGYNEQFF.

Regarding this clone: The germline gene is not matched at one end of the junction; a read error may be the cause. J is TRBJ1-1 and V is TRBV28; D gene unclear. The CDR3 contains 13 residues. CDR1 and CDR2 (germline): MDHEN, SYDVKM. The CDR3 bases are TGTGCCAGCAGTTTAAGCGCTCCACCTGACGCTTTCTTT. Its translation: CASSLSAPPDAFF.

The gene calls are TRBV4-1 and TRBJ2-5; 10 bases are shared with TRBD2. The length of the CDR3 is 18 residues. CDR1 is MGHRA and CDR2 is YSYEKL in the germline V gene. The V gene end was trimmed by 1 base and the J gene end by 2 bases; junction bases not matched to a gene: 10. The CDR3 DNA follows: TGCGCCAGCAGCCAAGCTAGCGGGAGTGGAGGGGGGCAAGAGACCCAGTACTTC. The encoded protein is CASSQASGSGGGQETQYF.

This clone was counted a single time. The chain uses TRBV3-1 (or the pseudogene TRBV3-2) and TRBJ1-1; 8 nucleotides match TRBD1. CDR1 is LGHDT, CDR2 YNNKEL, per germline (reference sequence). V was clipped by 6 bases and J by 4 bases; unmatched bases: 13. The CDR3 totals 16 residues. For the CDR3, the DNA is TGTGCCAGCAGTCAAAGGCCCCCACAGGGGGGCACTGAAGCTTTCTTT. This translates into CASSQRPPQGGTEAFF.

The genes are TRBV6-5 and TRBJ1-4, with 7 bases identical to TRBD1. The CDR3 loop spans 14 amino acids. The trim removed 5 bases at V and 1 base at J, leaving 1 base unmatched. CDR1 MNHEY and CDR2 SVGAGI come from the germline V gene. CDR3 protein: CASSRTGTNEKLFF. The CDR3 nucleotides read TGTGCCAGCAGTCGGACAGGAACTAATGAAAAACTGTTTTTT.

CDR3 protein: CASSPQGAAVNSPLHF. Here the CDR3 DNA reads TGCGCCAGCAGCCCGCAGGGGGCGGCTGTTAATTCACCCCTCCACTTT. The rearrangement joins TRBV5-1 to TRBJ1-6, with 8 bases matching TRBD1. This CDR3 region has 16 residues. Germline CDR1 and CDR2: SGHRS and YFSETQ. The V segment lost 4 bases and the J segment 6 bases; nucleotides outside the gene matches: 9.

This chain joins TRBV27 and TRBJ1-6; D gene uncertain. Germline V gives CDR1 MNHEY, CDR2 SMNVEV (reference sequence). V was shortened by 6 bases and J by 0 bases, with 12 bases between the two germline ends. This CDR3 is 16 amino acids long. The CDR3 spells CASRATRSSYNSPLHF. CDR3 sequence (DNA): TGTGCCAGCAGGGCCACTAGGAGCTCCTATAATTCACCCCTCCACTTT.

This clone was counted once. The chain is built from TRBV5-4 and TRBJ1-4; possibly TRBD1 for D (5 bases). CDR3 size: 13 residues. Germline CDR1 and CDR2: SGHNT and YYREEE (reference sequence). Here the CDR3 DNA reads TGTGGGGGGGGGACCGCGACTAATGAAAAACTGTTTTTT. Its protein product is CGGGTATNEKLFF.

The gene calls are TRBV6-1 and TRBJ1-5; D is undetermined. The CDR3 loop spans 16 amino acids. The V and J ends lost 2 bases and 0 bases respectively, with 11 bases between them. Germline CDR1 MNHNS, CDR2 SASEGT. The CDR3 coding sequence is TGTGCCAGCAGTGAATATTACAGCTATAGCAATCAGCCCCAGCATTTT. It encodes CASSEYYSYSNQPQHF.

Only one count was recorded for this clone. The rearrangement uses TRBV10-3 and TRBJ2-1; 9 nucleotides agree with TRBD1. The J segment lost 0 bases and the V segment lost 7 bases, leaving 1 base of the junction unmatched. CDR1 ENHRY and CDR2 SYGVKD come from the germline V gene. The CDR3 is 14 amino acids. The DNA of the CDR3 is TGTGCCATCAAGGGACAGGGCTCCTACAATGAGCAGTTCTTC. Its translation is CAIKGQGSYNEQFF.